This T cell receptor beta chain was identified during a study of Ad26.COV2.S vaccination and SARS-CoV-2 variants (dated by TCRdb to the early 2020s). Study-wide context: Vaccine-arm donors were drawn from COV1001, a multicentre, randomized, double-blind, placebo-controlled phase I-IIa trial of Ad26.COV2.S in healthy adults. The specificity and breadth of SARS-CoV-2-reactive T cell receptors after Ad26.COV2.S vaccination were assessed by TCRbeta repertoire sequencing. Throughout the experiments and outcome assessment, investigators stayed blinded to trial group allocation. The TCR-sequenced set comprised around 30 samples: some 19 Ad26.COV2.S vaccine recipients, 5 placebo recipients and 8 SARS-CoV-2 convalescent individuals. Trial participants were randomized into five groups of five, in which low-dose or high-dose Ad26.COV2.S was given once or twice, or placebo was given on both occasions. Dosing of Ad26.COV2.S was intramuscular, at either 5x10^10 or 1x10^11 viral particles, delivered as one shot or as two shots spaced 56 days apart.

About this clone itself: Its binding antigen is unknown. The record has no base qualities; no much larger clone is one base away.

The treatment or condition tag for this specimen amounts to: 15 to 20 received Ad26.COV2.S at low or high dose, single or two shots; roughly 5 received placebo; per-sample allocation not given. Repertoires of vaccine and placebo recipients were sequenced from samples collected on day 63 after the first injection. In Cohort 1b, 25 adults aged 18-55 years were enrolled at a single site in Boston, USA, between 29 July and 7 August 2020. As a vaccine, Ad26.COV2.S was a replication-incompetent adenovirus type 26 vector that expressed a prefusion-stabilized SARS-CoV-2 spike protein derived from the original Wuhan strain. The CDR3, cysteine through phenylalanine, is 16 amino acids long. Only the CDR3 portion is preserved as DNA: 48 bases, with reading frame beginning at the first base. The V and J ends are trimmed by 2 bases and 4 bases, leaving 15 bases between them. CDR1 and CDR2, per the germline V gene, are SGHNT and YENEEA.

Study-level results and caveats: The study was not powered to compare responses between vaccine doses or regimens. Higher spike-specific TCR breadth was observed in Ad26.COV2.S recipients than in placebo recipients (P = 0.0014). According to the authors, total T cell responses may have been underestimated by the TCR breadth and depth analyses. Comparable non-spike TCR breadth was observed between vaccine and placebo recipients, consistent with only spike being contained in the vaccine. After vaccination, substantial breadth of spike-specific CD8+ and CD4+ T cell responses was reported.

The immunoSEQ Assay was the method used to sequence TCRbeta CDR3 regions. After extraction, genomic DNA underwent amplification by bias-controlled multiplex PCR, followed by high-throughput sequencing. The authors processed their data as follows. To quantify the absolute abundance of every unique TCRbeta CDR3 region, sequences were collapsed and filtered. Usable DNA was measured by amplifying reference genes present in all nucleated cells, and TCRbeta template counts were normalized to that usable DNA to estimate T cell fraction. Repertoire TCRs were annotated as SARS-CoV-2-specific when V gene, CDR3 amino acid sequence and J gene were exactly matched to a known reactive TCR set. The reference SARS-CoV-2 TCR set came from MIRA and was filtered for enrichment in COVID-19-positive ImmuneCODE repertoires, removing public or cross-reactive TCRs. Based on the MIRA antigens, annotated TCRs were further analysed at the level of specific ORF or position within ORF. Breadth was defined as annotated unique rearrangements over total unique productive rearrangements; depth was the summed frequency of those rearrangements. Two-sided Wilcoxon rank-sum tests were applied when comparing TCR breadth between groups. TCRdb took this table from immuneACCESS and kept in-frame rearrangements with V and J called. Such tables lack part of the clones; where checked against another copy, unresolved V genes explain under half of the gap, and the rest is unexplained. Clone size and V and J calls were adopted from that table, with D and trimming inferred from the DNA. Within this sample are around 450,000 clones, with 80% to 90% of them counted one time only. 1.7% of the sample is held by the ten biggest clonotypes.

The clonotype originates from a person between 18 and 59 years old who received the Ad26.COV2.S COVID-19 vaccine or a placebo. Here the sequenced sample was peripheral blood, taken in a trial of Ad26.COV2.S vaccine versus placebo. The chain joins TRBV11-3 to TRBJ2-1, with TRBD2 perhaps the D gene, on 5 matching bases. In nucleotide form, the sequence is TGTGCCAGCAGCTTACGGGGTAACTCTCAATACAATGAGCAGTTCTTC. Translated, this is CASSLRGNSQYNEQFF.